These 21 T cell receptor beta chains came from one sample sequenced in a study of T cells in Graves' hyperthyroidism and ophthalmopathy. Amplification yielded TCR beta CDR3 regions, with RNA transcripts as the source. A first-round RT-PCR of the TCR CDR3 used the HTBI primer set. TCRdb re-called the multiplex PCR reads through MiXCR, storing one row per CDR3 protein. The sample shows roughly 500,000 distinct CDR3 sequences, around a quarter of them seen only once. Sequenced sample: blood. The receptors here all came from a woman aged 25-40 years with Graves' ophthalmopathy.

There are many counts of this clonotype. J is TRBJ1-1 and V is TRBV7-8; no firm D call. The germline V and J ends were trimmed by 2 bases and 1 base, with 20 bases remaining between them. The length of the CDR3 is 18 residues. Looked up from germline, CDR1 is SGHVS and CDR2 is FQNEAQ. The CDR3 here is CASSLIMAEPRQNTEAFF. CDR3 DNA sequence: TGTGCCAGCAGCTTAATAATGGCAGAACCGAGACAGAACACTGAAGCTTTCTTT.

This clonotype appeared many times. The chain joins TRBV6-1 to TRBJ1-5, with a tentative D call TRBD1 (5 bases). Germline lookup yields CDR1 MNHNS and CDR2 SASEGT. The CDR3 is made up of 16 amino acids. V was clipped by 8 bases and J by 0 bases, with 17 bases between them. The CDR3 region is CASGGGGVLSNQPQHF. In DNA, the CDR3 is TGTGCCAGCGGGGGGGGTGGAGTCCTTAGCAATCAGCCCCAGCATTTT.

This chain connects TRBV20-1 to TRBJ1-3; TRBD1 is a possible D gene (6 bases). This CDR3 contains 12 residues. The germline CDR1 and CDR2 sequences are DFQATT and SNEGSKA (reference sequence). V was cut by 6 bases and J by 1 base, with 7 bases left in between. This CDR3 reads CSATGSGNTIYF. The CDR3 nucleotides read TGCAGTGCCACAGGGTCTGGAAACACCATATATTTT.

This clonotype was picked up a small number of times. The V call is TRBV6-1, the J call TRBJ1-6, with D unclear. The CDR3 contains 17 residues. Germline values: CDR1 MNHNS, CDR2 SASEGT. Trimming stripped 1 base from V and 0 bases from J, with 10 bases between. The CDR3: CASSEVGGSSYNSPLHF. CDR3 bases: TGTGCCAGCAGTGAAGTTGGAGGGAGCTCCTATAATTCACCCCTCCACTTT.

This clonotype was seen ten or more times. The chain links TRBV24-1 to TRBJ2-2; D gene uncertain. Germline V gene data show CDR1 as KGHDR and CDR2 as SFDVKD. V was clipped by 1 base and J by 3 bases, with 11 bases between them. The CDR3 is 16 amino acids. CDR3 loop: CATSDFIGKDTGELFF. The CDR3 coding sequence is TGTGCCACCAGTGATTTTATCGGAAAGGACACCGGGGAGCTGTTTTTT.

This clonotype was recorded a few times. The rearrangement links TRBV12-3 or TRBV12-4 to TRBJ1-1; perhaps TRBD1 as D (6 bases). The CDR3 is made up of 14 amino acids. The V and J ends lost 7 bases and 4 bases respectively, with 16 bases between them. The CDR3 coding sequence is TGTGCCAGCATCAACCGGGGGCTGGGCACTGAAGCTTTCTTT. Translating gives CASINRGLGTEAFF.

With respect to this clonotype: The junction shows a germline mismatch at one end, possibly a read error. This chain connects TRBV7-9 to TRBJ2-5; tentative D call: TRBD1 (5 bases). Germline assignment: CDR1 SEHNR and CDR2 FQNEAQ (reference sequence). There are 14 residues in the CDR3. DNA of the CDR3: TGTGTCAGCAGCCCCCAGGGTTGGTCGGAGACCCAGTACTTC. This encodes CVSSPQGWSETQYF.

This clonotype was detected many times. This chain uses TRBV5-1 with TRBJ2-7; D not certain. CDR3 size: 15 residues. V was clipped by 1 base and J by 6 bases, with 17 bases between them. CDR1 is SGHRS and CDR2 is YFSETQ in the germline V gene. For the CDR3, the DNA is TGCGCCAGCAGCTTGTCAGGTCCCCGGATCGGCGAGCAGTACTTC. Translation gives CASSLSGPRIGEQYF.

This clonotype was counted at least ten times. The chain uses TRBV6-5 and TRBJ1-2; 7 bases are shared with TRBD1. The CDR3 covers 15 residues. Germline CDR1 is MNHEY and CDR2 is SVGAGI. V lost 7 bases, J lost 4 bases, and 12 bases stayed unmatched. CDR3 sequence: CASKPTGDYIYGYTF. CDR3 coding DNA: TGTGCCAGCAAACCAACAGGGGATTACATCTATGGCTACACCTTC.

This clonotype was recorded a few times. The chain is built from TRBV28 and TRBJ2-7, with 14 bases matching TRBD2. This CDR3 has 15 residues. Trimming removed 4 bases from V and 4 bases from J; junction bases left unmatched: 3. Germline V gene lookup returns CDR1 MDHEN and CDR2 SYDVKM. This CDR3 reads CASSSRTSGRYEQYF. CDR3 nucleotide sequence: TGTGCCAGCAGTTCCCGGACTAGCGGGAGGTACGAGCAGTACTTC.

This chain links TRBV20-1 with TRBJ1-5; D remains unclear. Trimming stripped 2 bases from V and 2 bases from J, with 7 bases between. This CDR3 has 13 residues. Looked up from germline, CDR1 is DFQATT and CDR2 is SNEGSKA (reference sequence). CDR3 sequence reads: CSARRGGNQPQHF. The CDR3 DNA sequence: TGCAGTGCTAGACGGGGTGGCAATCAGCCCCAGCATTTT.

This clonotype was seen many times. V and J are TRBV12-3 or TRBV12-4 and TRBJ1-1; unclear D gene. CDR3 length: 17 residues. Trimming took off 6 bases at V and 0 bases at J, with 20 bases between the two ends. CDR3 amino acids: CASSHFRAPYMNTEAFF. In DNA form, the CDR3 reads TGTGCCAGCAGCCATTTCCGGGCCCCATATATGAACACTGAAGCTTTCTTT.

The V and J genes are TRBV10-2 and TRBJ1-2; no firm D call. The germline V and J ends were trimmed by 3 bases and 2 bases, with 16 bases remaining between them. Germline V CDR1 and CDR2: WSHSY, SAAADI. This CDR3 is built from 16 residues. The DNA for the CDR3 is TGCGCCAGCAGTGACCCTCGGACGGAGTTAAACTATGGCTACACCTTC. Amino acid sequence: CASSDPRTELNYGYTF.

The chain uses TRBV27 and TRBJ2-2; 13 nucleotides align to TRBD2. V shed 4 bases and J 9 bases; nucleotides not matched to a gene: 11. This CDR3 has 17 residues. Germline assignment: CDR1 MNHEY and CDR2 SMNVEV (reference sequence). The CDR3 sequence: CASSSGTSGINGRELFF. The CDR3 DNA reads TGTGCCAGCAGTTCAGGGACTAGCGGGATAAACGGAAGGGAGCTGTTTTTT.

This clonotype was seen ten or more times. The chain uses TRBV29-1 and TRBJ2-7, with D maybe TRBD1 (6 bases). The CDR3 runs to 13 residues. Per germline, CDR1 SQVTM and CDR2 ANQGSEA. Trimming removed 6 bases from V and 2 bases from J, with 14 bases in between. The DNA of the CDR3 is TGCAGCGTCCTTAAAACAGGGACCTACGAGCAGTACTTC. It translates to CSVLKTGTYEQYF.

For this clonotype: Because the CDR3 is missing its conserved closing phenylalanine or tryptophan, this is likely a read error. The chain recombines TRBV6-1 with TRBJ1-2, with 7 positions matching TRBD1. V dropped 7 bases and J dropped 4; count of bases not matched to a gene: 9. This CDR3 spans 14 amino acids. Per the germline V gene, CDR1 is MNHNS and CDR2 is SASEGT. The CDR3: CASNLQGVVYGYTY. The CDR3 bases are TGTGCCAGCAATCTTCAGGGGGTAGTCTATGGCTACACCTAC.

This clonotype was picked up many times. A read error may account for a junction end that differs from germline. This chain links TRBV28 with TRBJ1-2; D is unresolved. The CDR3 runs 11 residues. Germline V gene sequence: CDR1 MDHEN, CDR2 SYDVKM. The CDR3 DNA reads TGTGCCAGCAGTTTTAACTTTGGCTACACCTTC. Protein: CASSFNFGYTF.

This clonotype was found many times. This sequence joins TRBV9 and TRBJ2-7, with 7 nucleotides matching TRBD2. J was trimmed by 3 bases and V by 1 base; bases with no gene match: 4. Germline V gene lookup returns CDR1 SGDLS and CDR2 YYNGEE. The CDR3 length is 14 residues. The CDR3 region is CASSVMSGGYEQYF. Here the CDR3 DNA reads TGTGCCAGCAGCGTAATGTCGGGGGGCTACGAGCAGTACTTC.

The table lists this clonotype with a count of one. The chain joins TRBV28 to TRBJ2-5; D may match TRBD1 or TRBD2 (5 bases each). Deletions cut 5 bases from V and 5 bases from J, with 18 bases between. The CDR3 is 15 amino acids. CDR1 MDHEN and CDR2 SYDVKM come from the germline V gene. The CDR3 reads CASSPPGTLGETQYF. The CDR3 DNA sequence: TGTGCCAGCAGTCCCCCAGGGACCCTCGGGGAGACCCAGTACTTC.

The chain links TRBV15 to TRBJ1-1; D unclear. CDR1 and CDR2 (germline): LNHNV, YYDKDF (reference sequence). The V gene lost 0 bases and the J gene lost 8 bases, with 16 bases spanning the gap. The CDR3 sequence is 15 residues long. The CDR3 region is CATSRDVGFVSEAFF. The CDR3 DNA is TGTGCCACCAGCAGAGATGTTGGATTCGTCTCCGAAGCTTTCTTT.

The V gene is TRBV6-1, the J gene TRBJ2-7, with D unclear. The V and J ends lost 6 bases and 7 bases respectively, with 13 bases between them. This CDR3 has 12 residues. Germline V lookup: CDR1 MNHNS, CDR2 SASEGT. In DNA, the CDR3 is TGTGCCAGCAGCCCGGGCCTGGGGGAGCAGTACTTC. This translates into CASSPGLGEQYF.